What follows describes a single T cell receptor (beta chain). Using immunoSEQ multiplex PCR, the repertoire was profiled, and TCRdb retains in-frame clones only, with some absent. Here the sample spans more than 400,000 clones, around 90% being singletons. Per germline, CDR1 MNHEY and CDR2 SVGEGT. V lost 4 bases and J 4 bases, leaving 8 bases between the germline ends. The CDR3 loop spans 13 amino acids. This specimen belongs to a study of blood T cell repertoires in COVID-19. Across the whole study: COVID-19 samples, acute and convalescent, were from the United States, Italy and Spain. PBMCs, B-cell-depleted T cells, or T cells provided the cDNA or gDNA that made up the material.

Symptom resolution, clearance, or two negative PCRs marked the recovered donors of Cohort 3. This sequence was found in a woman younger than 35 who had recovered from COVID-19. The sample consisted of PBMCs or T cells enriched from blood (not recorded which). The genes are TRBV6-2 or TRBV6-3 and TRBJ1-5; D unclear. The DNA for the CDR3 is TGTGCCAGCAGTTCCCACGGGAATCAGCCCCAGCATTTT. As protein: CASSSHGNQPQHF.